Below, 11 T cell receptor beta chains from the same sample are listed, as sequenced in a study of blood T cells in healthy people across ages. A second PCR, run for about 7 to 11 cycles, used a sample-barcoded 5' primer plus a J-beta primer mix. A single record per CDR3 protein comes from TCRdb applying MiXCR to the 5' RACE reads. The table has over a million distinct CDR3 sequences, 55% to 75% seen once; the top ten hold more than 6%. The specimen sequenced was blood. These receptors were taken from a young man in good health.

V is TRBV28 and J is TRBJ2-5; 8 bases agree with TRBD2. The assigned J gene may be wrong: the sequence end matches TRBJ2-7 better. The CDR3 consists of 15 residues. Germline CDR1 reads MDHEN; CDR2 reads SYDVKM. The CDR3 loop reads CASSFPAGESYEQYF. The DNA of the CDR3 is TGTGCCAGCAGTTTCCCAGCGGGAGAATCCTACGAGCAGTACTTC.

Regarding this clonotype: A read error is possible here, since a much larger clone lies one base away. J is TRBJ2-7 and V is TRBV11-1; D is undetermined. There are 13 residues in the CDR3. Germline V gene sequence: CDR1 SGHAT, CDR2 FQDESV (reference sequence). Here the CDR3 DNA reads TGTGTCAGCAGCCCTCTATTGGTTGTCGAGCAGTACTTC. It specifies CVSSPLLVVEQYF.

The chain carries TRBV7-2 and TRBJ2-5; 11 bases map to TRBD2. This CDR3 is 16 amino acids long. The J segment lost 2 bases and the V segment lost 0 bases, leaving 2 bases of the junction unmatched. Looked up from germline, CDR1 is SGHTA and CDR2 is FQGNSA. The CDR3 DNA follows: TGTGCCAGCAGCTTAGCGCGACTAGCGGGACAAGAGACCCAGTACTTC. Translating it yields CASSLARLAGQETQYF.

The chain couples TRBV4-1 to TRBJ2-1; TRBD2 is a possible D gene (7 bases). V was trimmed by 5 bases and J by 10 bases, leaving 21 bases between them. The CDR3 sequence is 15 residues long. Per the germline V gene, CDR1 is MGHRA and CDR2 is YSYEKL. CDR3 loop: CASSSLVGGPREQFF. DNA for the CDR3: TGCGCCAGCAGCTCCCTAGTGGGGGGGCCCCGGGAGCAGTTCTTC.

The V and J genes are TRBV7-9 and TRBJ2-7; 8 bases agree with TRBD1. The CDR3 length is 14 residues. V shed 5 bases, J shed 3 bases, and the junction held 6 bases outside the gene matches. Germline loops: CDR1 SEHNR, CDR2 FQNEAQ (reference sequence). The CDR3, as DNA: TGTGCCAGCAGCCCCGCTGACAGGGGCTACGAGCAGTACTTC. Residues: CASSPADRGYEQYF. The entire variable domain, with the rest obtained from reference TRBV7-9 and TRBJ2-7, is as follows: DTGVSQNPRHKITKRGQNVTFRCDPISEHNRLYWYRQTLGQGPEFLTYFQNEAQLEKSRLLSDRFSAERPKGSFSTLEIQRTEQGDSAMYLCASSPADRGYEQYFGPGTRLTVT.

The genes are TRBV25-1 and TRBJ1-5; tentative D call: TRBD1 (5 bases). V lost 6 bases, J lost 7 bases, and 13 bases lay in between. CDR3 length: 13 amino acids. Per the germline V gene, CDR1 is MGHDK and CDR2 is SYGVNS. The CDR3 DNA reads TGTGCCAGCAGCGTCGGTGGGGGACAGCCCCAGCATTTT. Its protein is CASSVGGGQPQHF.

The genes are TRBV6-1 and TRBJ2-7, with TRBD1 matching 9 bases. Germline V gives CDR1 MNHNS, CDR2 SASEGT. This CDR3 contains 14 residues. The junction had 7 bases not matched to a gene; V was cut back by 3 bases and J by 7 bases. DNA of the CDR3: TGTGCCAGCAGTGATAGGGACAGGGAAAGGGAGCAGTACTTC. Its protein is CASSDRDREREQYF.

The chain is built from TRBV12-3 or TRBV12-4 and TRBJ2-2; no clear D. CDR3 length: 13 residues. V lost 10 bases and J 7 bases, leaving 16 bases between the germline ends. The CDR3 protein is CATGPFRSGELFF. The CDR3 region has the DNA TGTGCCACCGGACCCTTCCGGAGCGGGGAGCTGTTTTTT.

The table lists this clonotype with a few counts. The V call is TRBV27, the J call TRBJ1-6, with 9 bases aligning to TRBD1. The CDR3 totals 14 residues. The germline V gene has CDR1 MNHEY and CDR2 SMNVEV (reference sequence). Unmatched junction bases numbered 1, after V lost 3 bases and J lost 7 bases. In DNA form, the CDR3 reads TGTGCCAGCAGTTTGGGGACAGGGAATTCACCCCTCCACTTT. It specifies CASSLGTGNSPLHF.

The chain employs TRBV20-1 and TRBJ1-2, with D possibly being TRBD1 (6 bases). Trimming took 3 bases from V and 4 from J, leaving 15 bases between them. The CDR3 runs 14 residues. Germline CDR1 reads DFQATT; CDR2 reads SNEGSKA (reference sequence). CDR3 nucleotides: TGCAGTGCTAGGGACAGCCTTAGGGGCTATGGCTACACCTTC. Protein sequence: CSARDSLRGYGYTF.

This chain connects TRBV29-1 to TRBJ1-1; no clear D. Germline CDR1 and CDR2: SQVTM and ANQGSEA. V dropped 4 bases and J dropped 0 bases, with 24 bases sitting between them. This CDR3 is built from 18 residues. CDR3: CSVGGPVGGGRVNTEAFF. CDR3 nucleotides: TGCAGCGTTGGGGGTCCGGTCGGTGGTGGAAGAGTGAACACTGAAGCTTTCTTT.